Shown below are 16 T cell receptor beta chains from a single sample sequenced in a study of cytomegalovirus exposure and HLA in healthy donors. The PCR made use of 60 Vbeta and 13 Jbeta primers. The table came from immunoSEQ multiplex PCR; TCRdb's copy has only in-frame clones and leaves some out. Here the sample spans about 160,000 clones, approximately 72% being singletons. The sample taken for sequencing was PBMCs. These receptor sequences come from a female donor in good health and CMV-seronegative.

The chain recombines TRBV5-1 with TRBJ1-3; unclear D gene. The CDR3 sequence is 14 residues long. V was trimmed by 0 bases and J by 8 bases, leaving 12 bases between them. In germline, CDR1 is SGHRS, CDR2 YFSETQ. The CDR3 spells CASSLGSEADTIYF. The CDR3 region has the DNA TGCGCCAGCAGCTTGGGTTCTGAAGCGGACACCATATATTTT. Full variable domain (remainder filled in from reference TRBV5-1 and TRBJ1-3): KAGVTQTPRYLIKTRGQQVTLSCSPISGHRSVSWYQQTPGQGLQFLFEYFSETQRNKGNFPGRFSGRQFSNSRSEMNVSTLELGDSALYLCASSLGSEADTIYFGEGSWLTVV.

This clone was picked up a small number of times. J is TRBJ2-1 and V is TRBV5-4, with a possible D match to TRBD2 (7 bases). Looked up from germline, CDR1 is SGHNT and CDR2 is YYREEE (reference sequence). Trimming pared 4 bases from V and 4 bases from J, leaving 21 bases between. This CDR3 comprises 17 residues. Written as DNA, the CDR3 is TGTGCCAGCAGCCAAGAAGAGGCGGGGGCACCGTACAATGAGCAGTTCTTC. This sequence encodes CASSQEEAGAPYNEQFF.

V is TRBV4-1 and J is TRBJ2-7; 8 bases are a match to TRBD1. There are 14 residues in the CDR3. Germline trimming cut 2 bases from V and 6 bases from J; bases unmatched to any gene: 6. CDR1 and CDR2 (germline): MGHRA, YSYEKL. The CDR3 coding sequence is TGCGCCAGCAGCCAACCGGGACAGGCCGGCGAGCAGTACTTC. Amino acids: CASSQPGQAGEQYF.

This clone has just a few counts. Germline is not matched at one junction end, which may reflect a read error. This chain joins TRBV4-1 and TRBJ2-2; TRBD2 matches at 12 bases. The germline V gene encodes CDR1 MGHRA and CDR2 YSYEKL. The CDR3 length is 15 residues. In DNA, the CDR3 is TGTGCCAGCAGCCGACTAGCGGGAGACACCGGGGAGCTGTTTTTT. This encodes CASSRLAGDTGELFF.

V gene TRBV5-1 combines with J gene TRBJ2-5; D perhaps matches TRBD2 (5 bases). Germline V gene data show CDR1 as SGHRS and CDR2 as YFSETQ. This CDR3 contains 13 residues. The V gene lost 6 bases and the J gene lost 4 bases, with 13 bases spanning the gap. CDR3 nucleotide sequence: TGCGCCAGCACCCCCATCGGAGGAGAGACCCAGTACTTC. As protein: CASTPIGGETQYF.

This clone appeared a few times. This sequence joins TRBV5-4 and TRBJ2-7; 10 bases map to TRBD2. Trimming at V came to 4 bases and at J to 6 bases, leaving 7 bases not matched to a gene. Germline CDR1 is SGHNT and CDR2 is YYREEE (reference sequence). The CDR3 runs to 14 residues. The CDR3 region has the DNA TGTGCCAGCAGCCTTAAGCGGGAGGGGACCGAGCAGTACTTC. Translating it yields CASSLKREGTEQYF.

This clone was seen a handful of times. The CDR3 spells CAWGRGGAVFNYGYTF. In nucleotides, the CDR3 is TGTGCCTGGGGGCGAGGGGGGGCAGTCTTTAACTATGGCTACACCTTC. The chain combines TRBV30 with TRBJ1-2; D might be TRBD1 (6 bases). V was shortened by 5 bases and J by 1 base, with 20 bases between the two germline ends. Germline assignment: CDR1 GTSNPN and CDR2 SVGIG (reference sequence). CDR3 length: 16 amino acids.

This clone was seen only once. In DNA, the CDR3 is TGTGCCACCCGACCACAGGGGAACACTGAAGCTTTCTTT. It translates to CATRPQGNTEAFF. The chain recombines TRBV14 with TRBJ1-1, with a possible D match to TRBD1 (6 bases). Trimming removed 10 bases at V and 1 base at J, with 13 bases between. Germline CDR1 is SGHDN and CDR2 is FVKESK. The CDR3 sequence is 13 residues long.

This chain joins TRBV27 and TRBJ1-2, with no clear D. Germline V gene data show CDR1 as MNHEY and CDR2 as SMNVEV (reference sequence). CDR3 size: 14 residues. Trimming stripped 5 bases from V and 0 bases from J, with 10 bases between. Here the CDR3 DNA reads TGTGCCAGCAGTCCTTCAGTCACTAACTATGGCTACACCTTC. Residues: CASSPSVTNYGYTF.

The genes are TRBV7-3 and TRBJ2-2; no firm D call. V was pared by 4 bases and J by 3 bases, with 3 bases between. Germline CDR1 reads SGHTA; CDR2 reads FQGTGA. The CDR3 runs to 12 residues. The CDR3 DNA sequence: TGTGCCAGCAGCTCATACACCGGGGAGCTGTTTTTT. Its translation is CASSSYTGELFF.

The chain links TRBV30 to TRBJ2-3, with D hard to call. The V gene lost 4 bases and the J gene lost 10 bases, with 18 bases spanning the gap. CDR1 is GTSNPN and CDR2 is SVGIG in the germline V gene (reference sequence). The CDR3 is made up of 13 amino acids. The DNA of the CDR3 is TGTGCCTGGAAGATAACGGTGGGCTCTGCGCAGTATTTT. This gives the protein CAWKITVGSAQYF. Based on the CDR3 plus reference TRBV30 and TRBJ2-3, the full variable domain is SQTIHQWPATLVQPVGSPLSLECTVEGTSNPNLYWYRQAAGRGLQLLFYSVGIGQISSEVPQNLSASRPQDRQFILSSKKLLLSDSGFYLCAWKITVGSAQYFGPGTRLTVL.

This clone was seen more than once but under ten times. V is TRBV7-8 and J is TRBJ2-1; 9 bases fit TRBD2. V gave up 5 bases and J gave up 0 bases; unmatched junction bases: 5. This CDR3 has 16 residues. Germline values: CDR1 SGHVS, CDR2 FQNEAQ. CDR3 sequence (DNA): TGTGCCAGCAGCATACTTAGCGGGAGCTCCTACAATGAGCAGTTCTTC. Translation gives CASSILSGSSYNEQFF.

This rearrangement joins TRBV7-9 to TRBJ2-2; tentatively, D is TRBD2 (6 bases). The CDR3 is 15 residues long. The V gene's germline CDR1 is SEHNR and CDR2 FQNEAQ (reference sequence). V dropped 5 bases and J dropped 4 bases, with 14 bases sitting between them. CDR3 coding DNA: TGTGCCAGCAGCACGTTCGGGGGTACCACCGGGGAGCTGTTTTTT. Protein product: CASSTFGGTTGELFF. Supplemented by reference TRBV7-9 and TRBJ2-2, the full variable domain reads DTGVSQNPRHKITKRGQNVTFRCDPISEHNRLYWYRQTLGQGPEFLTYFQNEAQLEKSRLLSDRFSAERPKGSFSTLEIQRTEQGDSAMYLCASSTFGGTTGELFFGEGSRLTVL.

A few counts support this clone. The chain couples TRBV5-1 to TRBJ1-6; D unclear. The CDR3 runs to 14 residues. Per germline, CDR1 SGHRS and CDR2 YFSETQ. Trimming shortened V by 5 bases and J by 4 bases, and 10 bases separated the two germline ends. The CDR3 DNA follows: TGCGCCAGCAGAAGCGGGAATTATAATTCACCCCTCCACTTT. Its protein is CASRSGNYNSPLHF.

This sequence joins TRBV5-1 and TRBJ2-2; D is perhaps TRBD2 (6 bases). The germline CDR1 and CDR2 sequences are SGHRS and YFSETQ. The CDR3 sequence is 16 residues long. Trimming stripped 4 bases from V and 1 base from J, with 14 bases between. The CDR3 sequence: CASSVGDGGNTGELFF. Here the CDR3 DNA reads TGCGCCAGCAGCGTAGGGGACGGGGGGAACACCGGGGAGCTGTTTTTT.

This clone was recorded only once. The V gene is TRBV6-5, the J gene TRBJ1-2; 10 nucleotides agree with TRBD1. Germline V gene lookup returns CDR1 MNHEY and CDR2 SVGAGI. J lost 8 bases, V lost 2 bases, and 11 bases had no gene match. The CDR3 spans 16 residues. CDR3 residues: CASSYGQTGGVNGYTF. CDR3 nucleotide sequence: TGTGCCAGCAGTTACGGTCAGACAGGGGGCGTTAACGGCTACACCTTC.